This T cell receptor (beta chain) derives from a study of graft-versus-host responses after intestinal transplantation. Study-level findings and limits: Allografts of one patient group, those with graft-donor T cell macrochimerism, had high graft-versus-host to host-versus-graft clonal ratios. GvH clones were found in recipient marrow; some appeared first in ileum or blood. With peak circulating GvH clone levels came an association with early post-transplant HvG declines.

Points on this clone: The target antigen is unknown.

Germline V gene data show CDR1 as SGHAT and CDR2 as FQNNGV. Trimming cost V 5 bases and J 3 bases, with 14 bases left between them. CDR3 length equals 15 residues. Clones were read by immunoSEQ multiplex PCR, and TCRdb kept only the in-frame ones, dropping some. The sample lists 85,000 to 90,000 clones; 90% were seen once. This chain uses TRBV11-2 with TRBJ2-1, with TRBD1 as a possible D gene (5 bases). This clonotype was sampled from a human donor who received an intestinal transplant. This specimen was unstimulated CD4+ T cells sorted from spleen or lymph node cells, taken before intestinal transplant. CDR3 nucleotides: TGTGCCAGCAGCAGAAACCGAGACAGCTACAATGAGCAGTTCTTC. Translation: CASSRNRDSYNEQFF.